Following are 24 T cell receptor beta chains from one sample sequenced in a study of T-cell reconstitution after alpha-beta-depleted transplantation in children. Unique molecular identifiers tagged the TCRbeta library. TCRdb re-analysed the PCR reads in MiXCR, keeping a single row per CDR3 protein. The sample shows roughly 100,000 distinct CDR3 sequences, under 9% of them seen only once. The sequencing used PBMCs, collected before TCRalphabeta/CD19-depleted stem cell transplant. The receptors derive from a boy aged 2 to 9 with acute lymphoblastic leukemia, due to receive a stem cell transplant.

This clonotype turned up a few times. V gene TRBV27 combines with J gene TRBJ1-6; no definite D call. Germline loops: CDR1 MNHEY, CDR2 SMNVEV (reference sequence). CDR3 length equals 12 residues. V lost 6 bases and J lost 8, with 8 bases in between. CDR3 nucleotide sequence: TGTGCCAGCAGGAACGGGTATTCACCCCTCCACTTT. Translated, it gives CASRNGYSPLHF.

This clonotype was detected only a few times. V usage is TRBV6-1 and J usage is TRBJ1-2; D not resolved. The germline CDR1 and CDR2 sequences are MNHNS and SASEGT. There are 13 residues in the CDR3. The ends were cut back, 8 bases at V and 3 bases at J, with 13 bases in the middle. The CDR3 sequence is CASRKNNDYGYTF. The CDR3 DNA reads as TGTGCCAGCCGTAAGAACAATGACTATGGCTACACCTTC.

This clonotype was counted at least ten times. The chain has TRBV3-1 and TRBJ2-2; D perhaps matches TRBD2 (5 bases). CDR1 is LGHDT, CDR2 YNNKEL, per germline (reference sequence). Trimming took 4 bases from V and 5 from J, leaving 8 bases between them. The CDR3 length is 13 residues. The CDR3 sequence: CASSLTRTGELFF. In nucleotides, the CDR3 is TGTGCCAGCAGCCTCACTAGAACCGGGGAGCTGTTTTTT.

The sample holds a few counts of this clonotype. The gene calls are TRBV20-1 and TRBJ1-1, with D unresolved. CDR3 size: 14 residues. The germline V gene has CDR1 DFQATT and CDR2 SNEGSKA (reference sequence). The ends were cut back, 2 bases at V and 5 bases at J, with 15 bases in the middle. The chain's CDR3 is CSARLPGVRTEAFF. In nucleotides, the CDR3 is TGCAGTGCTAGACTACCCGGGGTCAGGACTGAAGCTTTCTTT.

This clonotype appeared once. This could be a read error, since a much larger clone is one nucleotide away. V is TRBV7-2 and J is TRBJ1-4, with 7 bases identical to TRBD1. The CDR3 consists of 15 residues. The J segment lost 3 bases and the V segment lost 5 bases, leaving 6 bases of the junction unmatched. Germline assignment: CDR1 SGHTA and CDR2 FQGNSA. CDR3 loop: CASSRRGGPNEKLFF. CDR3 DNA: TGTGCCAGCAGCCGCAGGGGGGGGCCTAATGAAAAACTGTTTTTT.

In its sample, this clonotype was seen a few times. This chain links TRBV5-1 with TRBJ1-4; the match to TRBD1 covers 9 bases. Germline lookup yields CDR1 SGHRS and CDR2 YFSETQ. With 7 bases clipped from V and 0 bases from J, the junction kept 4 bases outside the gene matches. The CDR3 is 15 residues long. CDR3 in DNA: TGCGCCAGCGGACGACAGGGGGCAACTAATGAAAAACTGTTTTTT. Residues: CASGRQGATNEKLFF. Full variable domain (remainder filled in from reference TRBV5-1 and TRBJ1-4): KAGVTQTPRYLIKTRGQQVTLSCSPISGHRSVSWYQQTPGQGLQFLFEYFSETQRNKGNFPGRFSGRQFSNSRSEMNVSTLELGDSALYLCASGRQGATNEKLFFGSGTQLSVL.

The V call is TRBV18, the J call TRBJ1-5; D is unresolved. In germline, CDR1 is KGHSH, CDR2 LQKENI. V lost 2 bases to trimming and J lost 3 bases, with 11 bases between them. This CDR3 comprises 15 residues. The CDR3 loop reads CASSPASGYNQPQHF. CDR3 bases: TGTGCCAGCTCACCAGCATCCGGATACAATCAGCCCCAGCATTTT.

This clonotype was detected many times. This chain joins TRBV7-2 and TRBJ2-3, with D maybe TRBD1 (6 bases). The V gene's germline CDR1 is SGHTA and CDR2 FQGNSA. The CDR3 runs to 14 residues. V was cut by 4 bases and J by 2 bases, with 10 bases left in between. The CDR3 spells CASSSGQITDTQYF. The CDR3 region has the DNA TGTGCCAGCAGCTCAGGACAGATCACAGATACGCAGTATTTT.

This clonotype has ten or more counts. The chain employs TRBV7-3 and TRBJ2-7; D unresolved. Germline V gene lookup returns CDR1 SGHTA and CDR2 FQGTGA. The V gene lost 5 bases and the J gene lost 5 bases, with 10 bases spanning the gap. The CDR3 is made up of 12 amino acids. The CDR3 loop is CASSVGKDEQYF. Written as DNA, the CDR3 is TGTGCCAGCAGCGTAGGCAAGGACGAGCAGTACTTC.

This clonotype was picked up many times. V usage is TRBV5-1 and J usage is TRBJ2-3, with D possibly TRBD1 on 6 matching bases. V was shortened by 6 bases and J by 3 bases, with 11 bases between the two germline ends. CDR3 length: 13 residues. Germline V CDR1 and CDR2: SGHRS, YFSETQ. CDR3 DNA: TGCGCCAGCAAAACAGGGATTACAGATACGCAGTATTTT. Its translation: CASKTGITDTQYF.

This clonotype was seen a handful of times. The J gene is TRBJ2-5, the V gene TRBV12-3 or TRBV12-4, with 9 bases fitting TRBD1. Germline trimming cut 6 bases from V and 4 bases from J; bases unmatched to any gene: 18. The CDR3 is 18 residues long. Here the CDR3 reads CASSLWTGVKLSGETQYF. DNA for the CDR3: TGTGCCAGCAGCCTGTGGACAGGGGTGAAACTCAGTGGAGAGACCCAGTACTTC.

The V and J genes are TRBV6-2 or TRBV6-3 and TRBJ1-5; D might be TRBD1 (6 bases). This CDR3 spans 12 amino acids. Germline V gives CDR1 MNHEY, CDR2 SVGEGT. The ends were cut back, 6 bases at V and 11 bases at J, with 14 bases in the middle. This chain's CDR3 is CASSPGQPAQHF. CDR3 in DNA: TGTGCCAGCAGCCCCGGACAGCCGGCCCAGCATTTT.

This chain's CDR3 is CASSDEGVSTEAFF. The CDR3 region has the DNA TGTGCCAGCAGCGATGAGGGAGTTAGCACTGAAGCTTTCTTT. The rearrangement uses TRBV6-2 or TRBV6-3 and TRBJ1-1; D is undetermined. Germline V gene lookup returns CDR1 MNHEY and CDR2 SVGEGT. Trimming shortened V by 6 bases and J by 4 bases, and 15 bases separated the two germline ends. The CDR3 sequence is 14 residues long.

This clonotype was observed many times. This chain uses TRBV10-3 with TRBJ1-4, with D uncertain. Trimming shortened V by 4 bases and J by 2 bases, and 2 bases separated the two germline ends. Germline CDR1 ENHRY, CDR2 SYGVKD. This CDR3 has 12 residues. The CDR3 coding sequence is TGTGCCATCAGTGGGACTAATGAAAAACTGTTTTTT. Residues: CAISGTNEKLFF.

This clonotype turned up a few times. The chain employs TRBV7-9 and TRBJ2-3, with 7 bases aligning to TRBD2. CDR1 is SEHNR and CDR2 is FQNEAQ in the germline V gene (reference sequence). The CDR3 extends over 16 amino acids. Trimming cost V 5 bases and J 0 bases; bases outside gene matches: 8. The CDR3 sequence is CASSLGGRGSTDTQYF. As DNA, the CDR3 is TGTGCCAGCAGCCTCGGTGGGCGGGGGAGCACAGATACGCAGTATTTT.

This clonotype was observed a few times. As DNA, the CDR3 is TGTGCCAGCAGCCCCGACAGAACGCAGTATTTT. Protein: CASSPDRTQYF. The chain links TRBV7-2 to TRBJ2-3; TRBD1 is a possible D gene (5 bases). V gave up 5 bases and J gave up 9 bases, with 9 bases separating them. Germline V CDR1 and CDR2: SGHTA, FQGNSA. The CDR3 has 11 residues.

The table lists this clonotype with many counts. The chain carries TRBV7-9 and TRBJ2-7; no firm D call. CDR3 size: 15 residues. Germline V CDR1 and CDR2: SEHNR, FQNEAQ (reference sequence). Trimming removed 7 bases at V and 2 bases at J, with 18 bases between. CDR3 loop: CASNPLGGSTYEQYF. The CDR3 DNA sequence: TGTGCCAGCAACCCCCTAGGCGGTTCGACCTACGAGCAGTACTTC.

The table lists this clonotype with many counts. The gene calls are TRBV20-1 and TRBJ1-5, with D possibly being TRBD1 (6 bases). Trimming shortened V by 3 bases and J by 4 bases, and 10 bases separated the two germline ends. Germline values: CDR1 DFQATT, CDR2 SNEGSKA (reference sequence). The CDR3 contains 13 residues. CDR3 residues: CSASDRNNQPQHF. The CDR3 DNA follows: TGCAGTGCTAGCGACAGGAATAATCAGCCCCAGCATTTT.

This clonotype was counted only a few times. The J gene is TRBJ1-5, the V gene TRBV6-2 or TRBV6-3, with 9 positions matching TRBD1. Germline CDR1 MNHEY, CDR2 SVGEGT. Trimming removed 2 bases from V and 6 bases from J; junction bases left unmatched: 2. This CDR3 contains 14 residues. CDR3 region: CASSYPGQGQPQHF. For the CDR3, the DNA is TGTGCCAGCAGTTACCCGGGACAGGGTCAGCCCCAGCATTTT.

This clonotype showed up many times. DNA of the CDR3: TGCAGTGCTGCCGTCGGGTGGCATACGCAGTATTTT. It yields the protein CSAAVGWHTQYF. The gene calls are TRBV20-1 and TRBJ2-3; D unresolved. This CDR3 has 12 residues. Germline CDR1 reads DFQATT; CDR2 reads SNEGSKA (reference sequence). V lost 5 bases to trimming and J lost 7 bases, with 13 bases between them.

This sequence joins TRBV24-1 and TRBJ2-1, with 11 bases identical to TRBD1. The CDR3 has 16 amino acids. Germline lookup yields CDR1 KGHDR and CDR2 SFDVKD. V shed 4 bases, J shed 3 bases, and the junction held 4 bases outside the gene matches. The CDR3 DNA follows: TGTGCCACCAGTGACTCCGGGACAGGGGGCTACAATGAGCAGTTCTTC. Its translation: CATSDSGTGGYNEQFF.

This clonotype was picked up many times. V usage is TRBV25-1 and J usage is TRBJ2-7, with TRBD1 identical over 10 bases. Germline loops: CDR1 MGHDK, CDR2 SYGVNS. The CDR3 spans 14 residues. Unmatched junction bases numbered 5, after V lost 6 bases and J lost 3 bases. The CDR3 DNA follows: TGTGCCAGCAGGGGGACAGGGGATTACTACGAGCAGTACTTC. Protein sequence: CASRGTGDYYEQYF.

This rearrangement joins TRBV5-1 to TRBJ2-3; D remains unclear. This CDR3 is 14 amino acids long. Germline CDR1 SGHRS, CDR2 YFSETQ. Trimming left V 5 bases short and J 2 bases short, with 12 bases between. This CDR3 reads CASRYGPTTDTQYF. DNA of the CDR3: TGCGCCAGCAGGTATGGACCTACCACAGATACGCAGTATTTT.

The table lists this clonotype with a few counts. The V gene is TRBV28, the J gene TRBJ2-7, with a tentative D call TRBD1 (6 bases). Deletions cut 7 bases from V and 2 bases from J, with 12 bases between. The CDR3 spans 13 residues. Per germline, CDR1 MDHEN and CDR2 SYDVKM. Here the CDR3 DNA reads TGTGCCAGCACAGGGACAAACACCTACGAGCAGTACTTC. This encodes CASTGTNTYEQYF.